In its sample, the clone carrying this T cell receptor beta chain was seen a few times. Its antigen remains unidentified. Sorting selected naive CD8 T cells with a CD8+CD4-CCR7+CD45RA+ phenotype. TCRdb re-called the PCR reads with MiXCR, one entry per CDR3 protein. Of over 550,000 distinct CDR3 sequences listed, about 25% are singletons. This sample is drawn from a study of molecular identifiers for immune sequencing clone quantification. Study results and caveats: Clones that exceeded 20 RNA copies held over 97% of effector molecules, yet under 1% in naive cells. Spiked Jurkat TCR RNA originating from one cell could reportedly be identified amid more than 950,000 naive cells.

V lost 1 base to trimming and J lost 2 bases; unmatched junction nucleotides: 4. Looked up from germline, CDR1 is GTSNPN and CDR2 is SVGIG (reference sequence). The CDR3 has 14 residues. Source material: naive CD8+ T cells from blood, with Jurkat cell RNA spiked in. Specified subset: FACS-sorted CD8+CD4-CCR7+CD45RA+ naive T cells. This sequence was found in a human donor in good health. Some libraries in this study had Jurkat cell RNA spiked in. This rearrangement joins TRBV30 to TRBJ2-7; 8 bases line up with TRBD1. Here the CDR3 reads CAWSGGQDPYEQYF. The DNA of the CDR3 is TGTGCCTGGAGTGGGGGACAGGATCCCTACGAGCAGTACTTC. The whole variable domain, filled in from reference TRBV30 and TRBJ2-7, reads SQTIHQWPATLVQPVGSPLSLECTVEGTSNPNLYWYRQAAGRGLQLLFYSVGIGQISSEVPQNLSASRPQDRQFILSSKKLLLSDSGFYLCAWSGGQDPYEQYFGPGTRLTVT.